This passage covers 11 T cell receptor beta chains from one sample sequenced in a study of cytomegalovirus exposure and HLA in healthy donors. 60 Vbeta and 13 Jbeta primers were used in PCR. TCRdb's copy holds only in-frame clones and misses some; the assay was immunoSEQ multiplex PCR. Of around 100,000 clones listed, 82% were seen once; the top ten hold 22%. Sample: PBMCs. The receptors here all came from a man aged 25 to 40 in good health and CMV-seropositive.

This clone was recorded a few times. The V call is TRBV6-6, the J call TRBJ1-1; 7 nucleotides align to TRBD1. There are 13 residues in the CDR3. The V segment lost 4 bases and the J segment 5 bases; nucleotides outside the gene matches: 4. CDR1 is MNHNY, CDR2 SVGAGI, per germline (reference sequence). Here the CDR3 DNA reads TGTGCCAGCAGTTCCAGGGACAGAACTGAAGCTTTCTTT. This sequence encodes CASSSRDRTEAFF.

CDR3 protein: CASSYFRGEQFF. CDR3 sequence (DNA): TGTGCCAGCAGCTATTTCCGGGGTGAGCAGTTCTTC. The V gene is TRBV2, the J gene TRBJ2-1, with a possible D match to TRBD2 (5 bases). Germline-derived CDR1 and CDR2 are SNHLY and FYNNEI. CDR3 length equals 12 residues. The ends were cut back, 6 bases at V and 9 bases at J, with 12 bases in the middle.

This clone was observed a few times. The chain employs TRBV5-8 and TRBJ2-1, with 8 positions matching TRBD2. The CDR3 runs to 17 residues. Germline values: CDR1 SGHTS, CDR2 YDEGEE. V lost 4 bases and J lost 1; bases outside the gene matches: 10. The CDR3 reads CASSVGTGGGSYNEQFF. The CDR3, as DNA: TGTGCCAGCAGCGTGGGCACCGGGGGGGGATCCTACAATGAGCAGTTCTTC.

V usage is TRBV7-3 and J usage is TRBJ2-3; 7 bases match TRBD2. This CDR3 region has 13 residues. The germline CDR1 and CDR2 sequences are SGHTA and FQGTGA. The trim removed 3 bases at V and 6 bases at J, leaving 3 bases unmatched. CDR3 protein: CASSFGSGDTQYF. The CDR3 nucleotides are TGTGCCAGCAGCTTCGGTAGCGGGGATACGCAGTATTTT.

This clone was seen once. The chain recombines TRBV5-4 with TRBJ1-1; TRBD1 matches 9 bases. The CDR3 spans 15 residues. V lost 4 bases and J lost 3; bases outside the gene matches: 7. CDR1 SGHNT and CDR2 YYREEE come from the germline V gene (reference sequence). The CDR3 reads CASSRTGVEDTEAFF. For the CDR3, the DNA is TGTGCCAGCAGCCGGACAGGGGTTGAAGACACTGAAGCTTTCTTT.

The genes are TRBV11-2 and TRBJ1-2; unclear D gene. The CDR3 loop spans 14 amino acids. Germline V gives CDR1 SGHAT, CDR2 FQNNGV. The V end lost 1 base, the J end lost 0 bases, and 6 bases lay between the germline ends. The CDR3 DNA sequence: TGTGCCAGCAGCTTAGGACATTCTAACTATGGCTACACCTTC. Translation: CASSLGHSNYGYTF. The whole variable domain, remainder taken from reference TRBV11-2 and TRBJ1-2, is EAGVAQSPRYKIIEKRQSVAFWCNPISGHATLYWYQQILGQGPKLLIQFQNNGVVDDSQLPKDRFSAERLKGVDSTLKIQPAKLEDSAVYLCASSLGHSNYGYTFGSGTRLTVV.

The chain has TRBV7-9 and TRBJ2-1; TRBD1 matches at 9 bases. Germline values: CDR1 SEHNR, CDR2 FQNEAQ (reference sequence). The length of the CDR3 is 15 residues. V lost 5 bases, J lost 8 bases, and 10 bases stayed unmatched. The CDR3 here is CASSTWTGDEDEQFF. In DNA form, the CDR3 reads TGTGCCAGCAGCACCTGGACAGGGGACGAGGATGAGCAGTTCTTC. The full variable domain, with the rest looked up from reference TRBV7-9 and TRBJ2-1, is DTGVSQNPRHKITKRGQNVTFRCDPISEHNRLYWYRQTLGQGPEFLTYFQNEAQLEKSRLLSDRFSAERPKGSFSTLEIQRTEQGDSAMYLCASSTWTGDEDEQFFGPGTRLTVL.

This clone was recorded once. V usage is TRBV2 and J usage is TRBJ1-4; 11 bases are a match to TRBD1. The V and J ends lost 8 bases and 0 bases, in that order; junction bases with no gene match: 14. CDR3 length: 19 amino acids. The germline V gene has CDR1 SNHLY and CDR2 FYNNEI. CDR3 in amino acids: CASGHVTGTGGATNEKLFF. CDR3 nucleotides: TGTGCCAGCGGTCACGTAACCGGGACAGGGGGTGCAACTAATGAAAAACTGTTTTTT.

For the CDR3, the DNA is TGTGCCAGCAGCCACTCACAAGAGACCCAGTACTTC. It specifies CASSHSQETQYF. The chain couples TRBV7-9 to TRBJ2-5; no clear D. The CDR3 has 12 residues. The V and J ends lost 5 bases and 2 bases respectively, with 6 bases between them. CDR1 and CDR2 from the germline V gene are SEHNR and FQNEAQ (reference sequence).

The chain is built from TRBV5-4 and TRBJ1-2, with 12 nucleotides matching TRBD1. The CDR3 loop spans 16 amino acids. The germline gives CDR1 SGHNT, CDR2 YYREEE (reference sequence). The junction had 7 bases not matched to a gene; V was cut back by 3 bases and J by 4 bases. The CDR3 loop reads CASSWRDRGRSYGYTF. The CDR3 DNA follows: TGTGCCAGCAGCTGGAGGGACAGGGGGCGGTCCTATGGCTACACCTTC.

The CDR3 here is CASSFQSEETQYF. The CDR3 DNA follows: TGCGCCAGCAGCTTCCAATCGGAAGAGACCCAGTACTTC. The rearrangement links TRBV5-1 to TRBJ2-5, with D hard to call. Germline assignment: CDR1 SGHRS and CDR2 YFSETQ. V was trimmed by 2 bases and J by 3 bases, leaving 8 bases between them. This CDR3 has 13 amino acids.